The 22 T cell receptor beta chains in this list originate from one sample, sequenced in a study of Ad26.COV2.S vaccination and SARS-CoV-2 variants. Sequencing was performed with immunoSEQ multiplex PCR; in TCRdb, only in-frame clones are kept and a portion is missing. The sample shows about 180,000 clones, roughly 89% of them seen only once. The sample consisted of peripheral blood, taken after recovery from COVID-19. Every receptor here comes from a human donor who had recovered from COVID-19.

V gene TRBV5-6 combines with J gene TRBJ2-7; D unclear. Looked up from germline, CDR1 is SGHDT and CDR2 is YYEEEE. This CDR3 is built from 14 residues. Trimming removed 1 base from V and 5 bases from J, with 13 bases in between. The DNA for the CDR3 is TGTGCCAGCAGCTTGAGACTTCTGTGGGACGAGCAGTACTTC. Translation gives CASSLRLLWDEQYF.

The chain couples TRBV5-1 to TRBJ1-3; possibly TRBD1 for D (6 bases). The CDR3 spans 16 residues. Per the germline V gene, CDR1 is SGHRS and CDR2 is YFSETQ. The V gene lost 0 bases and the J gene lost 4 bases, with 14 bases spanning the gap. Written as DNA, the CDR3 is TGCGCCAGCAGCTTGGCCGGGGGCGCGCAAGGAAACACCATATATTTT. It yields the protein CASSLAGGAQGNTIYF.

The chain's CDR3 is CASSQVGQGSYEQYF. CDR3 DNA: TGTGCCAGCAGCCAAGTTGGACAGGGTTCCTACGAGCAGTACTTC. V is TRBV4-2 and J is TRBJ2-7; 8 bases map to TRBD1. The CDR3 extends over 15 amino acids. CDR1 is LGHNA, CDR2 YNFKEQ, per germline. The junction had 3 bases not matched to a gene; V was cut back by 1 base and J by 1 base.

V is TRBV3-1 (or the pseudogene TRBV3-2) and J is TRBJ2-1, with D perhaps matching TRBD1 or TRBD2 (5 bases each). The germline V and J ends were trimmed by 6 bases and 9 bases, with 18 bases remaining between them. The CDR3 covers 14 residues. Per the germline V gene, CDR1 is LGHDT and CDR2 is YNNKEL (reference sequence). CDR3 in amino acids: CASRNTGFGGEQFF. CDR3 nucleotides: TGTGCCAGCAGGAACACGGGCTTTGGGGGTGAGCAGTTCTTC.

The CDR3 here is CATSRDQGRTLQAFF. Here the CDR3 DNA reads TGTGCCACCAGCAGAGACCAGGGGAGGACCTTGCAAGCTTTCTTT. This chain uses TRBV15 with TRBJ1-1; perhaps TRBD1 as D (6 bases). The V end lost 0 bases, the J end lost 9 bases, and 17 bases lay between the germline ends. Germline CDR1 LNHNV, CDR2 YYDKDF (reference sequence). The CDR3 is 15 amino acids. Combining the CDR3 with reference TRBV15 and TRBJ1-1 gives the whole variable domain DAMVIQNPRYQVTQFGKPVTLSCSQTLNHNVMYWYQQKSSQAPKLLFHYYDKDFNNEADTPDNFQSRRPNTSFCFLDIRSPGLGDTAMYLCATSRDQGRTLQAFFGQGTRLTVV.

The chain joins TRBV13 to TRBJ1-2; the D is unclear. V gave up 0 bases and J gave up 4 bases, with 9 bases separating them. CDR1 PRHDT and CDR2 FYEKMQ come from the germline V gene (reference sequence). This CDR3 spans 14 amino acids. In DNA form, the CDR3 reads TGTGCCAGCAGCTTAGGTACCAGAACCTATGGCTACACCTTC. Protein sequence: CASSLGTRTYGYTF.

The gene calls are TRBV14 and TRBJ2-3, with D possibly being TRBD1 or TRBD2 (5 bases each). There are 15 residues in the CDR3. V lost 5 bases, J lost 6 bases, and 18 bases lay in between. Germline V gene data show CDR1 as SGHDN and CDR2 as FVKESK. CDR3 coding DNA: TGTGCCAGCAGCGTAACTAGAGGGGCTTGGGATACGCAGTATTTT. As protein: CASSVTRGAWDTQYF.

The chain carries TRBV4-1 and TRBJ1-5; D is perhaps TRBD1 (6 bases). Trimming took off 2 bases at V and 11 bases at J, with 13 bases between the two ends. From germline, CDR1 is MGHRA and CDR2 YSYEKL. CDR3 length: 13 amino acids. CDR3 sequence (DNA): TGCGCCAGCAGCCAAAGCGACAGGTATGCCCAGCATTTT. Its protein is CASSQSDRYAQHF.

The rearrangement uses TRBV4-2 and TRBJ2-3; the match to TRBD2 covers 9 bases. In germline, CDR1 is LGHNA, CDR2 YNFKEQ. Losses at the gene ends were 1 base for V and 0 bases for J; bases not matched to a gene: 5. The length of the CDR3 is 17 residues. CDR3 bases: TGTGCCAGCAGCCAAGCTTCGCGGGGGGGGAGCACAGATACGCAGTATTTT. Encoded protein: CASSQASRGGSTDTQYF.

The chain uses TRBV27 and TRBJ2-5, with 8 nucleotides matching TRBD1. There are 13 residues in the CDR3. Germline loops: CDR1 MNHEY, CDR2 SMNVEV (reference sequence). V was pared by 8 bases and J by 5 bases, with 7 bases of the junction left unmatched. As DNA, the CDR3 is TGTGCCAGCGGGCAGGGGGCGGGGGAGACCCAGTACTTC. Residues: CASGQGAGETQYF.

V usage is TRBV5-6 and J usage is TRBJ1-2, with TRBD1 as a possible D gene (5 bases). CDR3 length: 12 amino acids. Per the germline V gene, CDR1 is SGHDT and CDR2 is YYEEEE. Trimming removed 4 bases from V and 5 bases from J, with 9 bases in between. For the CDR3, the DNA is TGTGCCAGCAGCACCCCAGGGTATGGCTACACCTTC. The encoded protein is CASSTPGYGYTF.

The rearrangement joins TRBV9 to TRBJ2-1, with 7 bases matching TRBD2. This CDR3 spans 15 amino acids. Unmatched junction bases numbered 6, after V lost 2 bases and J lost 4 bases. Germline V gene sequence: CDR1 SGDLS, CDR2 YYNGEE. In nucleotides, the CDR3 is TGTGCCAGCAGCGTCGTTGCGGGACTATACAATGAGCAGTTCTTC. Translating it yields CASSVVAGLYNEQFF.

The rearrangement links TRBV5-5 to TRBJ1-1; TRBD1 agrees at 7 bases. Losses at the gene ends were 6 bases for V and 6 bases for J; bases not matched to a gene: 11. CDR1 SGHKS and CDR2 YYEKEE come from the germline V gene (reference sequence). The CDR3 has 14 amino acids. The CDR3, as DNA: TGTGCCAGCACCCCTTGGCGGCAGGGGGCTGAAGCTTTCTTT. Protein: CASTPWRQGAEAFF.

The rearrangement uses TRBV28 and TRBJ1-2, with D maybe TRBD1 (6 bases). The V end lost 2 bases, the J end lost 5 bases, and 15 bases lay between the germline ends. Germline CDR1 and CDR2: MDHEN and SYDVKM. CDR3 length equals 15 residues. Here the CDR3 reads CASSLANGRGYGYTF. CDR3 DNA sequence: TGTGCCAGCAGTTTAGCGAACGGCAGGGGATATGGCTACACCTTC.

The rearrangement joins TRBV4-1 to TRBJ2-2; 9 bases match TRBD2. V lost 5 bases to trimming and J lost 8 bases; unmatched junction nucleotides: 9. This CDR3 comprises 15 residues. CDR1 and CDR2 from the germline V gene are MGHRA and YSYEKL. The CDR3 reads CASSEGIAGVGELFF. The CDR3 DNA follows: TGCGCCAGCAGCGAGGGCATAGCGGGAGTTGGGGAGCTGTTTTTT.

This chain joins TRBV5-4 and TRBJ1-4; TRBD1 matches 9 bases. The V gene end was trimmed by 2 bases and the J gene end by 7 bases; junction bases not matched to a gene: 3. Germline V lookup: CDR1 SGHNT, CDR2 YYREEE (reference sequence). This CDR3 is 14 amino acids long. The CDR3 loop is CASSLQGAPEKLFF. The CDR3 region has the DNA TGTGCCAGCAGCTTACAGGGGGCGCCTGAAAAACTGTTTTTT. Full variable domain (remainder filled in from reference TRBV5-4 and TRBJ1-4): ETGVTQSPTHLIKTRGQQVTLRCSSQSGHNTVSWYQQALGQGPQFIFQYYREEENGRGNFPPRFSGLQFPNYSSELNVNALELDDSALYLCASSLQGAPEKLFFGSGTQLSVL.

This rearrangement joins TRBV14 to TRBJ2-5; possible D gene TRBD1, 8 bases. The CDR3 runs 15 residues. V lost 2 bases and J 9 bases, leaving 19 bases between the germline ends. Germline loops: CDR1 SGHDN, CDR2 FVKESK. CDR3 in amino acids: CASSQPGTGSGAQYF. The CDR3 DNA sequence: TGTGCCAGCAGCCAACCCGGGACAGGAAGCGGGGCCCAGTACTTC. The entire variable domain, with the rest obtained from reference TRBV14 and TRBJ2-5, is as follows: EAGVTQFPSHSVIEKGQTVTLRCDPISGHDNLYWYRRVMGKEIKFLLHFVKESKQDESGMPNNRFLAERTGGTYSTLKVQPAELEDSGVYFCASSQPGTGSGAQYFGPGTRLLVL.

This chain uses TRBV19 with TRBJ2-7; the D gene is possibly TRBD1 (5 bases). This CDR3 has 13 amino acids. V gave up 5 bases and J gave up 2 bases, with 10 bases separating them. CDR1 and CDR2 from the germline V gene are LNHDA and SQIVND (reference sequence). CDR3 loop: CASSSQGAYEQYF. In DNA, the CDR3 is TGTGCCAGTAGTTCCCAGGGCGCCTACGAGCAGTACTTC.

The J gene is TRBJ1-5, the V gene TRBV2, with D uncertain. This CDR3 is built from 14 residues. V lost 8 bases and J 1 base, leaving 12 bases between the germline ends. The germline V gene has CDR1 SNHLY and CDR2 FYNNEI. The CDR3 spells CASEASSSNQPQHF. DNA of the CDR3: TGTGCCAGCGAGGCCAGCTCAAGCAATCAGCCCCAGCATTTT.

This clone came up once. CDR3 nucleotide sequence: TGTGCCAGCAGCCCCCCCCGGGGGGAGACCCAGTACTTC. Its protein is CASSPPRGETQYF. The chain recombines TRBV3-1 (or the pseudogene TRBV3-2) with TRBJ2-5, with D possibly TRBD2 on 6 matching bases. With 4 bases removed from V and 5 bases from J, the gap between germline ends came to 11 bases. Germline lookup yields CDR1 LGHDT and CDR2 YNNKEL (reference sequence). CDR3 length: 13 amino acids.

V and J are TRBV16 and TRBJ1-1; D unresolved. This CDR3 has 12 residues. The germline V gene encodes CDR1 KGHSY and CDR2 FQNENV. Trimming pared 2 bases from V and 8 bases from J, leaving 9 bases between. As DNA, the CDR3 is TGTGCCAGCAGCCAAGGCGGAGAAGAAGCTTTCTTT. Its translation: CASSQGGEEAFF.

The rearrangement joins TRBV29-1 to TRBJ2-2; D unclear. Germline lookup yields CDR1 SQVTM and CDR2 ANQGSEA. CDR3 length equals 11 residues. Trimming left V 1 base short and J 8 bases short, with 5 bases between. The CDR3 spells CSVEGRGELFF. In nucleotides, the CDR3 is TGCAGCGTTGAAGGACGGGGGGAGCTGTTTTTT.